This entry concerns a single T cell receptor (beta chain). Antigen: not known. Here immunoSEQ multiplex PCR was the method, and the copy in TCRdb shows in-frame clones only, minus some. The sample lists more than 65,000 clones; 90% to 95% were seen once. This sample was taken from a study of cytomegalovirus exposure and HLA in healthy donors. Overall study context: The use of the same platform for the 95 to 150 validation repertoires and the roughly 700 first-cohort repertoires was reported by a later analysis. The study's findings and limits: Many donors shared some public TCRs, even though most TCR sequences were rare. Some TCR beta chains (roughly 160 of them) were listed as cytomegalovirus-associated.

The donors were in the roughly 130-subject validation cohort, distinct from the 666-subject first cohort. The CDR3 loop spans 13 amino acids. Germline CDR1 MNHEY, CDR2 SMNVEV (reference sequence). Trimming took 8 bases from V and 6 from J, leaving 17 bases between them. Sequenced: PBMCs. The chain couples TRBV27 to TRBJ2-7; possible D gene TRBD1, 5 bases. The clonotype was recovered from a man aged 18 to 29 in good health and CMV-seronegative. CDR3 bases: TGTGCCAGCCCCTTAAGGGGTCAAACCGAGCAGTACTTC. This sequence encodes CASPLRGQTEQYF.